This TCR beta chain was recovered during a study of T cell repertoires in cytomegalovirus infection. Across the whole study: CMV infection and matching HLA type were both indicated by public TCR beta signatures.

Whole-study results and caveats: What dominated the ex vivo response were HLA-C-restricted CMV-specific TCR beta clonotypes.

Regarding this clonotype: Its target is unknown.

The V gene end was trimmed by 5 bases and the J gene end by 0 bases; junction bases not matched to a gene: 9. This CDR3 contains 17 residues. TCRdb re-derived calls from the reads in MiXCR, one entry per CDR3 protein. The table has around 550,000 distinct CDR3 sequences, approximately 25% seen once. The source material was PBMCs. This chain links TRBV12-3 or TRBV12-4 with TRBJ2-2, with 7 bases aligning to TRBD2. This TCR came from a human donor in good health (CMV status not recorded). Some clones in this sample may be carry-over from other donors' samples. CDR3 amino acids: CASSLIAGDANTGELFF. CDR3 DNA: TGTGCCAGCAGTCTTATCGCGGGGGACGCGAACACCGGGGAGCTGTTTTTT.